This TCR beta chain was documented in a study of CD8+ T cells in alopecia areata. Reverse transcription of extracted RNA yielded cDNA, which provided the sequencing template. Clones were read by immunoSEQ multiplex PCR, and TCRdb kept only the in-frame ones, dropping some. The top ten hold approximately 5.1% of the sample, which has approximately 200,000 clones, roughly 50% seen once. Germline CDR1 is SEHNR and CDR2 is FQNEAQ (reference sequence). Trimming took 2 bases from V and 1 from J, leaving 7 bases between them. This CDR3 has 14 residues. As for treatment: oral pan-JAK inhibitor, 5-10 mg twice daily. This clone has just a few counts.

The receptor comes from a human donor with alopecia areata. Sequenced material: CD4+ T cells sorted from blood, taken at week 24, from a patient treated with tofacitinib. The chain uses TRBV7-9 and TRBJ2-3; no reliable D call. The CDR3 is CASSLNGRTDTQYF. CDR3 DNA: TGTGCCAGCAGCTTAAACGGCCGCACAGATACGCAGTATTTT.